A single sample is the source of the 25 T cell receptor beta chains below, sequenced in a study of blood T cells in healthy people across ages. For the second PCR, which ran for about 6 to 11 cycles, a sample-barcoded 5' primer and a J-beta primer mix were used. TCRdb used MiXCR to reprocess the 5' RACE reads, holding one entry per CDR3 protein. Of 1.5 million to 2 million distinct CDR3 sequences listed, approximately 40% are singletons. Sequencing was carried out using blood. Source of these receptors: a human donor in good health.

The chain recombines TRBV12-3 or TRBV12-4 with TRBJ2-3, with 11 bases lining up with TRBD2. The CDR3 sequence is 19 residues long. V lost 0 bases to trimming and J lost 4 bases; unmatched junction nucleotides: 12. The CDR3 reads CASSLAKGTSGVGADTQYF. CDR3 bases: TGTGCCAGCAGTTTAGCGAAGGGGACTAGCGGAGTGGGAGCAGATACGCAGTATTTT.

The chain has TRBV20-1 and TRBJ2-6; either TRBD1 or TRBD2 may fit D (6 bases each). The CDR3 has 17 residues. V gave up 0 bases and J gave up 0 bases, with 12 bases separating them. CDR1 DFQATT and CDR2 SNEGSKA come from the germline V gene (reference sequence). The CDR3 DNA follows: TGCAGTGCTAGAGATACGGGGGCCTGCTCTGGGGCCAACGTCCTGACTTTC. Translated: CSARDTGACSGANVLTF.

The V call is TRBV5-1, the J call TRBJ2-3; D not certain. CDR1 SGHRS and CDR2 YFSETQ come from the germline V gene. There are 14 residues in the CDR3. V dropped 4 bases and J dropped 1 base, with 10 bases sitting between them. CDR3 nucleotides: TGCGCCAGCAGCCCCAACTATGGCACAGATACGCAGTATTTT. This codes for CASSPNYGTDTQYF.

The rearrangement joins TRBV10-3 to TRBJ2-3, with 11 bases aligning to TRBD2. CDR3 size: 17 residues. The germline CDR1 and CDR2 sequences are ENHRY and SYGVKD. V lost 5 bases and J lost 0; bases outside the gene matches: 7. CDR3 coding DNA: TGTGCCATCAGTCCGACTAGCGGGGCATTTAGCACAGATACGCAGTATTTT. Translating gives CAISPTSGAFSTDTQYF.

V is TRBV18 and J is TRBJ1-5; D gene uncertain. Germline assignment: CDR1 KGHSH and CDR2 LQKENI. Trimming left V 3 bases short and J 0 bases short, with 9 bases between. The CDR3 consists of 15 residues. The CDR3 bases are TGTGCCAGCTCACCTGTAAGCGATAGCAATCAGCCCCAGCATTTT. Amino acid sequence: CASSPVSDSNQPQHF.

This clonotype appeared a few times. This chain uses TRBV3-1 with TRBJ2-7; D is undetermined. Trimming pared 4 bases from V and 3 bases from J, leaving 10 bases between. Germline V lookup: CDR1 LGHDT, CDR2 YNNKEL (reference sequence). There are 13 residues in the CDR3. In DNA, the CDR3 is TGTGCCAGCAGCCCCTCCTTTTACTACGAGCAGTACTTC. Translation: CASSPSFYYEQYF.

In this sample, this clonotype turned up once. The rearrangement joins TRBV13 to TRBJ1-1, with TRBD1 matching 7 bases. Per the germline V gene, CDR1 is PRHDT and CDR2 is FYEKMQ (reference sequence). V was clipped by 6 bases and J by 1 base; unmatched bases: 8. This CDR3 spans 15 amino acids. The CDR3 DNA follows: TGTGCCAGCAGGACCCTGGGACAGCGGAACACTGAAGCTTTCTTT. Its protein product is CASRTLGQRNTEAFF.

This clonotype was seen a handful of times. The V and J genes are TRBV28 and TRBJ2-3, with unresolved D. The CDR3 is 17 amino acids. V lost 6 bases to trimming and J lost 0 bases, with 19 bases between them. Looked up from germline, CDR1 is MDHEN and CDR2 is SYDVKM. The CDR3 sequence is CASSPVAPAPSTDTQYF. In nucleotides, the CDR3 is TGTGCCAGCAGCCCCGTCGCCCCAGCTCCTAGCACAGATACGCAGTATTTT.

This clonotype has more than one count but fewer than ten. J is TRBJ1-2 and V is TRBV12-3 or TRBV12-4; D not resolved. The CDR3 totals 14 residues. With 6 bases removed from V and 5 bases from J, the gap between germline ends came to 16 bases. The chain's CDR3 is CASRRRLWSYGYTF. For the CDR3, the DNA is TGTGCCAGCAGGCGCCGTCTATGGTCTTATGGCTACACCTTC.

The gene calls are TRBV29-1 and TRBJ2-7, with D hard to call. Deletions cut 6 bases from V and 1 base from J, with 13 bases between. In germline, CDR1 is SQVTM, CDR2 ANQGSEA. The CDR3 runs 13 residues. The CDR3 spells CSVVNKNSYEQYF. The DNA for the CDR3 is TGCAGCGTAGTGAATAAGAATTCCTACGAGCAGTACTTC.

This clonotype was seen a few times. The chain has TRBV5-5 and TRBJ2-1; the D call may be TRBD1 or TRBD2 (5 bases each). The CDR3 is 15 residues long. V lost 0 bases and J lost 10, with 17 bases in between. Germline assignment: CDR1 SGHKS and CDR2 YYEKEE (reference sequence). In DNA, the CDR3 is TGTGCCAGCAGCTTGGAATGGGGACCGCAAACCGAGCAGTTCTTC. It is translated as CASSLEWGPQTEQFF.

Details on this clonotype: One end of the junction varies from germline; a read error may be responsible. The V call is TRBV9, the J call TRBJ2-4; 9 bases fit TRBD2. The CDR3 sequence is 16 residues long. Germline CDR1 SGDLS, CDR2 YYNGEE. The CDR3 bases are TGTGACAGCAGCGTAGGGCTAGCGGGGATCATGGCCATTCAGTACTTC. It is translated as CDSSVGLAGIMAIQYF.

The rearrangement uses TRBV28 and TRBJ2-1; either TRBD1 or TRBD2 may fit D (5 bases each). This CDR3 has 13 amino acids. Germline loops: CDR1 MDHEN, CDR2 SYDVKM. The germline V and J ends were trimmed by 6 bases and 12 bases, with 18 bases remaining between them. The CDR3 is CASRSGHMDGQFF. The CDR3 DNA reads as TGTGCCAGCAGGTCGGGGCACATGGATGGGCAGTTCTTC.

The sample holds a few counts of this clonotype. The gene calls are TRBV28 and TRBJ2-7, with D possibly TRBD1 on 6 matching bases. Germline CDR1 reads MDHEN; CDR2 reads SYDVKM. The germline V and J ends were trimmed by 3 bases and 2 bases, with 14 bases remaining between them. This CDR3 is built from 15 residues. Here the CDR3 DNA reads TGTGCCAGCAGTTTGGCCACACAGGGAACCTACGAGCAGTACTTC. Translating it yields CASSLATQGTYEQYF.

J is TRBJ1-2 and V is TRBV29-1; TRBD1 is a possible D gene (5 bases). The CDR3 runs to 15 residues. Germline CDR1 is SQVTM and CDR2 is ANQGSEA. V dropped 0 bases and J dropped 3 bases, with 14 bases sitting between them. CDR3 loop: CSVEEPRRGDYGYTF. The CDR3 bases are TGCAGCGTTGAAGAACCGCGGAGGGGTGACTATGGCTACACCTTC.

This clonotype appeared a few times. The chain combines TRBV7-2 with TRBJ2-3, with 14 nucleotides matching TRBD2. The CDR3 is 17 residues long. Germline V gives CDR1 SGHTA, CDR2 FQGNSA. The V segment lost 5 bases and the J segment 0 bases; nucleotides outside the gene matches: 4. The DNA of the CDR3 is TGTGCCAGCAGCCCCGGGACTAGCGGGGGTAGCACAGATACGCAGTATTTT. Translated: CASSPGTSGGSTDTQYF.

The V gene is TRBV9, the J gene TRBJ2-1; TRBD2 might be the D (6 bases). Germline loops: CDR1 SGDLS, CDR2 YYNGEE. The CDR3 runs to 15 residues. V was pared by 0 bases and J by 2 bases, with 9 bases between. CDR3 coding DNA: TGTGCCAGCAGCGTAGCGGCGGGGACCTACAATGAGCAGTTCTTC. Its protein product is CASSVAAGTYNEQFF.

The genes are TRBV7-2 and TRBJ1-6; D perhaps matches TRBD1 (6 bases). Trimming cost V 1 base and J 6 bases, with 16 bases left between them. CDR1 SGHTA and CDR2 FQGNSA come from the germline V gene. CDR3 length: 17 residues. CDR3 sequence reads: CASSLVVAGEGNSPLHF. In nucleotides, the CDR3 is TGTGCCAGCAGCTTAGTAGTTGCAGGGGAGGGTAATTCACCCCTCCACTTT.

As for this clonotype: The junction and the germline gene differ at one end; a read error may be behind it. The genes are TRBV6-2 or TRBV6-3 and TRBJ1-5; 10 nucleotides agree with TRBD1. Germline loops: CDR1 MNHEY, CDR2 SVGEGT. This CDR3 spans 16 amino acids. The CDR3 DNA is TGTGCCAGCAGTTACCCCGGGACAGGGGACAATCAGGCCCAGCATTTT. Its translation is CASSYPGTGDNQAQHF.

This clonotype was recorded only once. The chain carries TRBV4-2 and TRBJ2-3; D unresolved. The CDR3 sequence is 14 residues long. Germline V CDR1 and CDR2: LGHNA, YNFKEQ. Between the trimmed V and J ends, which lost 6 bases and 2 bases, there was a span of 12 bases. CDR3 sequence (DNA): TGTGCCAGCAGTTTTGGTTCCGCCACAGATACGCAGTATTTT. Translating it yields CASSFGSATDTQYF.

The chain recombines TRBV29-1 with TRBJ1-1; D unclear. Per germline, CDR1 SQVTM and CDR2 ANQGSEA. Trimming took 4 bases from V and 1 from J, leaving 10 bases between them. This CDR3 has 13 amino acids. The CDR3 sequence is CSVVPGGNTEAFF. Written as DNA, the CDR3 is TGCAGCGTTGTACCCGGAGGGAACACTGAAGCTTTCTTT.

The V and J genes are TRBV7-6 and TRBJ1-1, with TRBD1 as a possible D gene (5 bases). CDR3 length: 13 residues. From germline, CDR1 is SGHVS and CDR2 FNYEAQ. V shed 3 bases and J shed 7 bases, with 12 bases lying between them. As DNA, the CDR3 is TGTGCCAGCAGCTTGGGGGTGGTGAGTGAAGCTTTCTTT. Its translation is CASSLGVVSEAFF.

V is TRBV5-1 and J is TRBJ2-1; TRBD1 aligns across 9 bases. Germline loops: CDR1 SGHRS, CDR2 YFSETQ. With 0 bases clipped from V and 8 bases from J, the junction kept 6 bases outside the gene matches. This CDR3 has 15 residues. The CDR3 DNA is TGCGCCAGCAGCTTGGGACAGGGGGTCCTCGATGAGCAGTTCTTC. As protein: CASSLGQGVLDEQFF.

This clonotype was picked up a small number of times. The gene calls are TRBV20-1 and TRBJ1-5, with D uncertain. The CDR3 runs to 17 residues. Germline V gene data show CDR1 as DFQATT and CDR2 as SNEGSKA (reference sequence). V was trimmed by 1 base and J by 0 bases, leaving 16 bases between them. The CDR3 bases are TGCAGTGCTAGAGGACCTTCGGGCAGATATAGCAATCAGCCCCAGCATTTT. Amino acids: CSARGPSGRYSNQPQHF.

This clonotype occurred a few times. The V gene is TRBV7-3, the J gene TRBJ2-3; D unclear. This CDR3 is 12 amino acids long. CDR1 and CDR2 from the germline V gene are SGHTA and FQGTGA. The V gene lost 2 bases and the J gene lost 5 bases, with 5 bases spanning the gap. The CDR3 loop is CASSLSQDTQYF. Written as DNA, the CDR3 is TGTGCCAGCAGCTTATCACAAGATACGCAGTATTTT.